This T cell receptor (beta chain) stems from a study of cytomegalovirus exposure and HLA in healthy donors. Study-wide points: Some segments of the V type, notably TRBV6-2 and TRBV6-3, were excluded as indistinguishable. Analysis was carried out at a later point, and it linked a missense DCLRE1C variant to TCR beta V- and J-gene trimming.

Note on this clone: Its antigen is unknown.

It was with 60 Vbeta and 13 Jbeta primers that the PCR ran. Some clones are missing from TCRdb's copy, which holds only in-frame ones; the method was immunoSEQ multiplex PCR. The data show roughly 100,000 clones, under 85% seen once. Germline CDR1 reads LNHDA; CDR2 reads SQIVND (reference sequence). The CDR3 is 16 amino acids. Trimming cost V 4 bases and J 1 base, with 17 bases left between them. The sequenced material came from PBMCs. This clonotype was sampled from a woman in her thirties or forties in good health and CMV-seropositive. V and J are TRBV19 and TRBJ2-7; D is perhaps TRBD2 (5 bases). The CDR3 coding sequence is TGTGCCAGTAGTACACCTAGACGGGGAGATTCCTACGAGCAGTACTTC. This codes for CASSTPRRGDSYEQYF.